This T cell receptor beta chain was documented in a study of shared clonotypes between healthy human individuals. Assay used: immunoSEQ multiplex PCR; TCRdb lists only in-frame clones, some missing. The sample contains 640,000 or so clones, more than 70% of which appear only once. The CDR3 length is 19 residues. Germline CDR1 and CDR2: SGHRS and YFSETQ. V lost 4 bases, J lost 0 bases, and 7 bases stayed unmatched. Sequencing was done on a sample of memory CD4+ T cells sorted from blood. Specified subset: CD45RA-negative fraction. The rearrangement links TRBV5-1 to TRBJ2-1, with 16 bases matching TRBD2. The TCR comes from a woman under 40 in good health. The chain's CDR3 is CASSAGLAGGLSSYNEQFF. CDR3 nucleotide sequence: TGCGCCAGCAGCGCGGGACTAGCGGGAGGGTTGAGCTCCTACAATGAGCAGTTCTTC. Complete variable domain (other parts from reference TRBV5-1 and TRBJ2-1): KAGVTQTPRYLIKTRGQQVTLSCSPISGHRSVSWYQQTPGQGLQFLFEYFSETQRNKGNFPGRFSGRQFSNSRSEMNVSTLELGDSALYLCASSAGLAGGLSSYNEQFFGPGTRLTVL.